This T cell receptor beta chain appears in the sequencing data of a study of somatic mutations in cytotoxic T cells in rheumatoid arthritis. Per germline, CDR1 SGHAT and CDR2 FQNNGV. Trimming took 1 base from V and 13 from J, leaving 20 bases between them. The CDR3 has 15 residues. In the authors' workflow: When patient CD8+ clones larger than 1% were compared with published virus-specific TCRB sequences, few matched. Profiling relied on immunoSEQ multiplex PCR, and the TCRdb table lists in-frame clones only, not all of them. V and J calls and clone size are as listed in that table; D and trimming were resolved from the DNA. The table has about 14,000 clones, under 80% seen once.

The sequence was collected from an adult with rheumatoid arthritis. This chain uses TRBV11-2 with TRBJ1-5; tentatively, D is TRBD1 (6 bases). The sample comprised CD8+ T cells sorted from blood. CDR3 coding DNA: TGTGCCAGCAGCTTAGGCAATGGGGGGCTACCGAGGCAGCATTTT. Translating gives CASSLGNGGLPRQHF.